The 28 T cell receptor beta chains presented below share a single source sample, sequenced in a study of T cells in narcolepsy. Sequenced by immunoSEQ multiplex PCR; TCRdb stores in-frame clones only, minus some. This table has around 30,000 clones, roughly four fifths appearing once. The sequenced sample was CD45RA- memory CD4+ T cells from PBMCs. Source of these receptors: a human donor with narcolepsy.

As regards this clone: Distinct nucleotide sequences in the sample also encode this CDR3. In DNA form, the CDR3 reads TGCGCCAGCAGCTTGCGCGGTGGGACTGAAGCTTTCTTT. Translated, it gives CASSLRGGTEAFF. V and J are TRBV5-1 and TRBJ1-1; D gene ambiguous. The CDR3 totals 13 residues. The germline V gene encodes CDR1 SGHRS and CDR2 YFSETQ. V was pared by 1 base and J by 5 bases, with 9 bases between.

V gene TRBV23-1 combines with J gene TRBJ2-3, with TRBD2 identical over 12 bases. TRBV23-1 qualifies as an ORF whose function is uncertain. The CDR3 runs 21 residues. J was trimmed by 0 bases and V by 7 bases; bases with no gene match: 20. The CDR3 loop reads CASTQRGLAGGPLMSTDTQYF. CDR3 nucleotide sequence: TGCGCCAGCACCCAGAGAGGCCTAGCGGGGGGGCCTCTGATGAGCACAGATACGCAGTATTTT.

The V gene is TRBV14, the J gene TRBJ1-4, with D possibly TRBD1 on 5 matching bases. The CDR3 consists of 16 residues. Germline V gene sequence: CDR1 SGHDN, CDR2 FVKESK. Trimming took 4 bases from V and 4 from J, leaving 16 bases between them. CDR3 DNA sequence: TGTGCCAGCAGCCCCGGGCGCAGGGAATATAATGAAAAACTGTTTTTT. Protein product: CASSPGRREYNEKLFF.

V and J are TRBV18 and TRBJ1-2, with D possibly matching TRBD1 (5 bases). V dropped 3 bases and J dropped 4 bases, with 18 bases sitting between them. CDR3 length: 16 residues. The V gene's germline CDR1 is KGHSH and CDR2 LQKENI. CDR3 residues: CASSPMEGHSSYGYTF. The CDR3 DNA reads TGTGCCAGCTCACCCATGGAGGGGCATTCGTCCTATGGCTACACCTTC. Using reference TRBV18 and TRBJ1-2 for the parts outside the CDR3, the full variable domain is NAGVMQNPRHLVRRRGQEARLRCSPMKGHSHVYWYRQLPEEGLKFMVYLQKENIIDESGMPKERFSAEFPKEGPSILRIQQVVRGDSAAYFCASSPMEGHSSYGYTFGSGTRLTVV.

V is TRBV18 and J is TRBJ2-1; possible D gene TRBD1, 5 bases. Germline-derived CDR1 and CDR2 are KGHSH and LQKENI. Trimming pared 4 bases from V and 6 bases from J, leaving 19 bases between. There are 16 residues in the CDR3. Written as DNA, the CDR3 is TGTGCCAGCTCACAACCCGGGCAGGGAAGGGGCAATGAGCAGTTCTTC. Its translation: CASSQPGQGRGNEQFF. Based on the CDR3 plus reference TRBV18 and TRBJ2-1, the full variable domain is NAGVMQNPRHLVRRRGQEARLRCSPMKGHSHVYWYRQLPEEGLKFMVYLQKENIIDESGMPKERFSAEFPKEGPSILRIQQVVRGDSAAYFCASSQPGQGRGNEQFFGPGTRLTVL.

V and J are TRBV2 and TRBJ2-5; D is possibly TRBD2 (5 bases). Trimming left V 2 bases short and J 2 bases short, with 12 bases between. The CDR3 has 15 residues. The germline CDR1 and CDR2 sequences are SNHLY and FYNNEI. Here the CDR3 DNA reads TGTGCCAGCAGTGAACTGGCGGGTCCTCAAGAGACCCAGTACTTC. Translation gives CASSELAGPQETQYF.

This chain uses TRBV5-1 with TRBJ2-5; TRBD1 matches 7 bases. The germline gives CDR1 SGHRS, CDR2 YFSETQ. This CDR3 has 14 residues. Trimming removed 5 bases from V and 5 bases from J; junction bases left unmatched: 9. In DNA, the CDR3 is TGCGCCAGCAGTTTCGAGGGGGCCGGGGAGACCCAGTACTTC. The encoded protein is CASSFEGAGETQYF.

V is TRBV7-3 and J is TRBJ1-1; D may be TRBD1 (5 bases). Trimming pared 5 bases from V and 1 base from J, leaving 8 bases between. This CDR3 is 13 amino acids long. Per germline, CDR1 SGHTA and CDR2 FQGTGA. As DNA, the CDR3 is TGTGCCAGCAGCGCAGGGACGAACACTGAAGCTTTCTTT. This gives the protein CASSAGTNTEAFF.

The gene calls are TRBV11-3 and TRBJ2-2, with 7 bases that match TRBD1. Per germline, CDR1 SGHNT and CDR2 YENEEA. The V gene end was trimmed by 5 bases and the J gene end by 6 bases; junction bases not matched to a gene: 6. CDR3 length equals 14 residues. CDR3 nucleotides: TGTGCCAGCAGCCCTAGACAGGGAGCCGGGGAGCTGTTTTTT. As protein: CASSPRQGAGELFF.

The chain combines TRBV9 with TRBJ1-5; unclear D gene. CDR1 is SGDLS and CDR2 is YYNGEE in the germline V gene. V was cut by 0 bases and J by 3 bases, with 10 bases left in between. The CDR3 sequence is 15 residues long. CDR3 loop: CASSVGDRTNQPQHF. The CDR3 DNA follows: TGTGCCAGCAGCGTAGGCGACCGAACCAATCAGCCCCAGCATTTT.

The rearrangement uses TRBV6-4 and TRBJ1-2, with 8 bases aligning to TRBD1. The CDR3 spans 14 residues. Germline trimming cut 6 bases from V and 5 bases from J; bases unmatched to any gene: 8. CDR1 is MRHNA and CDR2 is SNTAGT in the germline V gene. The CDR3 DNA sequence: TGTGCCAGCAGACCCGGACAGGGCTTGTATGGCTACACCTTC. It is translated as CASRPGQGLYGYTF.

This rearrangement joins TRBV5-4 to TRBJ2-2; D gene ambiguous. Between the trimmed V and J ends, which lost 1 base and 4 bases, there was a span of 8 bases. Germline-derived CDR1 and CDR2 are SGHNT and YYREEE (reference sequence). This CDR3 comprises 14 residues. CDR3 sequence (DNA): TGTGCCAGCAGCTTGAACGTTGGCACCGGGGAGCTGTTTTTT. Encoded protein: CASSLNVGTGELFF. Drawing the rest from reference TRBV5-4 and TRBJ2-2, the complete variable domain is ETGVTQSPTHLIKTRGQQVTLRCSSQSGHNTVSWYQQALGQGPQFIFQYYREEENGRGNFPPRFSGLQFPNYSSELNVNALELDDSALYLCASSLNVGTGELFFGEGSRLTVL.

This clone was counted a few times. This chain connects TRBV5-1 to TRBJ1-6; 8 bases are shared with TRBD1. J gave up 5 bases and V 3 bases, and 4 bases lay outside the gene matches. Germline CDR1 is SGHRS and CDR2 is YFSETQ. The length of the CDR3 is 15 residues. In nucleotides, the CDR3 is TGCGCCAGCAGCTCTCAGGGGGCGGATAATTCACCCCTCCACTTT. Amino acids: CASSSQGADNSPLHF.

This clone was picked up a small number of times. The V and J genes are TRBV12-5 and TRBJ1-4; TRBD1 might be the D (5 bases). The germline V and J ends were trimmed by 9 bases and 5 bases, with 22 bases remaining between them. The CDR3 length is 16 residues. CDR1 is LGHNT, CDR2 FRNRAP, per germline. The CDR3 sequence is CASGPRDPEGNEKLFF. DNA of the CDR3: TGTGCTAGCGGCCCCCGGGATCCCGAGGGGAATGAAAAACTGTTTTTT.

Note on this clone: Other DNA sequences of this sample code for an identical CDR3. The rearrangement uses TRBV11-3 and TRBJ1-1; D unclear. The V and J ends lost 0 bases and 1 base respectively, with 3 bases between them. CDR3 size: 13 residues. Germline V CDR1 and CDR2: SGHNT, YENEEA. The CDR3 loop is CASSLEPNTEAFF. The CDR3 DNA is TGTGCCAGCAGCTTAGAACCGAACACTGAAGCTTTCTTT.

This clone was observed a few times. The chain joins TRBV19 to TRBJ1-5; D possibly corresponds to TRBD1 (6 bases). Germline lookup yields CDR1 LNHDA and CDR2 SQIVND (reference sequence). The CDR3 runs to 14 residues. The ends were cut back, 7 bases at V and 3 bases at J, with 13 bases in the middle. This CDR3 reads CASKGQQSNQPQHF. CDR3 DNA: TGTGCCAGTAAGGGACAACAATCCAATCAGCCCCAGCATTTT.

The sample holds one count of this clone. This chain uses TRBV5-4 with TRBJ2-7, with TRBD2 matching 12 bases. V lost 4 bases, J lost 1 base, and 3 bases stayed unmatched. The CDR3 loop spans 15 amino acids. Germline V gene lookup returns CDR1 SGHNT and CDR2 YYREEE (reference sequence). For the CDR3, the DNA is TGTGCCAGCAGCCTGGGACTAGCGGGTTCCTACGAGCAGTACTTC. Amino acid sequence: CASSLGLAGSYEQYF.

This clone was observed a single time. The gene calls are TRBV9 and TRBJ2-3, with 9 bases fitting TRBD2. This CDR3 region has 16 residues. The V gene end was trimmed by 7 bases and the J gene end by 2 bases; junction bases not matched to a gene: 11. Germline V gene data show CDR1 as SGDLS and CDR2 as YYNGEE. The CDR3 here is CASATPSGASTDTQYF. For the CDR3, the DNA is TGTGCCAGCGCCACCCCTAGCGGGGCGTCCACAGATACGCAGTATTTT.

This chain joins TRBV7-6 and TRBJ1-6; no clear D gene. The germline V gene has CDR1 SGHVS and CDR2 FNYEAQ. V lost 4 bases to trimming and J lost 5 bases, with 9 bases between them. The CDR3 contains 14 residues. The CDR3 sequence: CASSSRRDNSPLHF. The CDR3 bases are TGTGCCAGCAGCTCGAGGCGAGATAATTCACCCCTCCACTTT.

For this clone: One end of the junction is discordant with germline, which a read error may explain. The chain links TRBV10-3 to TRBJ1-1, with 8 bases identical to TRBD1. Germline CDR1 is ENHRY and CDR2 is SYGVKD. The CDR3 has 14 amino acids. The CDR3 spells CATTGGSLNAEAFF. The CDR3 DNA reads TGTGCCACCACAGGGGGGAGTTTGAACGCTGAAGCTTTCTTT.

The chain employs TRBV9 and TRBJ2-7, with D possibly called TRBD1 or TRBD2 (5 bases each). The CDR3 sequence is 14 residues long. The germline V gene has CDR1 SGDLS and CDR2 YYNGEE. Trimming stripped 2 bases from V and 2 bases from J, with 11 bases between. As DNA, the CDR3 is TGTGCCAGCAGCGTGAGGGGCCAAGCCTACGAGCAGTACTTC. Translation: CASSVRGQAYEQYF.

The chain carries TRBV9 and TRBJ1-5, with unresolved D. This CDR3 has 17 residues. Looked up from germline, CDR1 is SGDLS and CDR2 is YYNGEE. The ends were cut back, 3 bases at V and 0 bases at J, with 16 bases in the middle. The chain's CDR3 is CASSEPPDDYSNQPQHF. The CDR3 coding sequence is TGTGCCAGCAGCGAGCCCCCGGACGATTATAGCAATCAGCCCCAGCATTTT.

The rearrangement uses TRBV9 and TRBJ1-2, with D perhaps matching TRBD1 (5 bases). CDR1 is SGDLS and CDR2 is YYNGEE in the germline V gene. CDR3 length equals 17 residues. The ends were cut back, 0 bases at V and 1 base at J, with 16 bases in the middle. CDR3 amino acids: CASSVEARDPINYGYTF. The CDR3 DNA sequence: TGTGCCAGCAGCGTAGAGGCTAGGGACCCTATTAACTATGGCTACACCTTC.

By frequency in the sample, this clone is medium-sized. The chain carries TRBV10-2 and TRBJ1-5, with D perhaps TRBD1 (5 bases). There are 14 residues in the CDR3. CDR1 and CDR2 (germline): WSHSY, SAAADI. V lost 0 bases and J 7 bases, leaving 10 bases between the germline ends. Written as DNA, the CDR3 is TGCGCCAGCAGTGAGTCGGGGGTCCGACAGCCCCAGCATTTT. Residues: CASSESGVRQPQHF.

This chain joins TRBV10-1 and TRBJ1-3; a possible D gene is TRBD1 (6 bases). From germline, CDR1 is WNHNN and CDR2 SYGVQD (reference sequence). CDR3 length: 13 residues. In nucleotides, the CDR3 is TGCGCTTCCCAAGGGGGTCCTGGAAACACCATATATTTT. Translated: CASQGGPGNTIYF.

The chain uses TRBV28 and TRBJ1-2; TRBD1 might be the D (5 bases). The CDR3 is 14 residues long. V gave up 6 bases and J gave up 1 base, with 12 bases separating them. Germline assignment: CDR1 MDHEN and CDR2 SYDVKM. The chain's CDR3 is CASSNGGNNYGYTF. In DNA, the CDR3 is TGTGCCAGCAGCAACGGGGGAAATAACTATGGCTACACCTTC.

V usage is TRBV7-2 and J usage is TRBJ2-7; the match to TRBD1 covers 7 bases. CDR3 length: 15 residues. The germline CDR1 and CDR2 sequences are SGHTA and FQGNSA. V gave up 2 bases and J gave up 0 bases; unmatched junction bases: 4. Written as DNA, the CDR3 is TGTGCCAGCAGCTTACAGGGACAGATCTCCTACGAGCAGTACTTC. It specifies CASSLQGQISYEQYF.

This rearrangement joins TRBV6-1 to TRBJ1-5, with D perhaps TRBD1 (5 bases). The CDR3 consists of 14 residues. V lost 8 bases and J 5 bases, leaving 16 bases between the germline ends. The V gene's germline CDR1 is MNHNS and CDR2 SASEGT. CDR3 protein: CASEYRQGYQPQHF. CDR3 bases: TGTGCCAGCGAGTATAGGCAGGGTTATCAGCCCCAGCATTTT.